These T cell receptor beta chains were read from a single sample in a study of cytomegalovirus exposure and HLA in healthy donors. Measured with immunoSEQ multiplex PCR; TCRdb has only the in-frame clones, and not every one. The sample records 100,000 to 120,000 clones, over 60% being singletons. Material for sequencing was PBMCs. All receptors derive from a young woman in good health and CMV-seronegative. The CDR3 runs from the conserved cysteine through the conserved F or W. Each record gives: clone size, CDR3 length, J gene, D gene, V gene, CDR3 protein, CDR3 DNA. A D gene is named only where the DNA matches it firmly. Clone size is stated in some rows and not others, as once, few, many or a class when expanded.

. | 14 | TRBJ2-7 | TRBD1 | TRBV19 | CASSDPGQGYEQYF | TGTGCCAGTAGTGACCCCGGACAGGGCTACGAGCAGTACTTC
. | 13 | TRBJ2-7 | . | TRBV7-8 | CASSPGPGDEQYF | TGTGCCAGCAGCCCGGGTCCCGGGGACGAGCAGTACTTC
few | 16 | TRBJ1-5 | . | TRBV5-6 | CASSYKTGTPNQPQHF | TGTGCCAGCAGCTACAAAACCGGGACACCCAATCAGCCCCAGCATTTT
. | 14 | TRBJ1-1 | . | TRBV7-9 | CASSLVDWAAEAFF | TGTGCCAGCAGCTTAGTCGATTGGGCAGCTGAAGCTTTCTTT
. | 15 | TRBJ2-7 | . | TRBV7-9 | CASSHGTQGAYEQYF | TGTGCCAGCAGCCACGGGACTCAGGGGGCCTACGAGCAGTACTTC
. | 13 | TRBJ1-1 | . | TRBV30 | CAWSNTANTEAFF | TGTGCCTGGAGTAACACAGCAAACACTGAAGCTTTCTTT
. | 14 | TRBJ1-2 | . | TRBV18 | CASSPPDRNYGYTF | TGTGCCAGCTCACCACCGGACAGAAACTATGGCTACACCTTC
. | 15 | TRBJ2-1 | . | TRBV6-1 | CASSESAGRPLPQFF | TGTGCCAGCAGTGAATCGGCAGGGCGCCCTCTCCCGCAGTTCTTC
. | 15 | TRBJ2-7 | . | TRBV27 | CASSPSTGPTYEQYF | TGTGCCAGCAGTCCCTCCACAGGGCCCACCTACGAGCAGTACTTC
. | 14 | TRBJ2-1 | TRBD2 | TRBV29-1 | CSVEKLAGYDEQFF | TGCAGCGTTGAAAAACTAGCGGGATACGATGAGCAGTTCTTC
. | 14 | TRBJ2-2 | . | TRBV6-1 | CASRLTSNTGELFF | TGTGCCAGCAGACTGACATCGAACACCGGGGAGCTGTTTTTT
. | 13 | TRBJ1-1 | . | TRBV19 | CASSLDRNTEAFF | TGTGCCAGTAGTCTTGACAGGAACACTGAAGCTTTCTTT
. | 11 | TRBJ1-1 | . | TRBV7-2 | CASRTAVEAFF | TGTGCCAGCAGAACAGCGGTTGAAGCTTTCTTT
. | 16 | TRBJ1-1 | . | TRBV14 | CASSRVRLIRGTEAFF | TGTGCCAGCAGCCGAGTAAGACTGATCAGGGGCACTGAAGCTTTCTTT
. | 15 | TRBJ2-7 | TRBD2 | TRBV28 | CASRSGPSGGYEQYF | TGTGCCAGCAGGTCGGGGCCTAGCGGGGGCTACGAGCAGTACTTC
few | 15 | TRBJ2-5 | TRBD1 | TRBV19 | CASSPGTGLSETQYF | TGTGCCAGTAGTCCCGGGACAGGGCTCTCAGAGACCCAGTACTTC
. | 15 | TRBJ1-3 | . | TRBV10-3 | CAISDPGESGNTIYF | TGTGCCATCAGTGACCCAGGGGAATCCGGAAACACCATATATTTT
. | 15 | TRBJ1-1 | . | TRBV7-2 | CASSPWRQETTEAFF | TGTGCCAGCAGCCCGTGGAGACAGGAGACCACTGAAGCTTTCTTT
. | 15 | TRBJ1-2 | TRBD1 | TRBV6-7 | CASSYTGTGIGGYTF | TGTGCCAGCAGTTACACCGGGACAGGGATAGGAGGCTACACCTTC
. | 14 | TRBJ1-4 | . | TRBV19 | CASSIDLSQLNLFF | TGTGCCAGTAGTATAGATCTGTCCCAGTTAAACCTGTTTTTT
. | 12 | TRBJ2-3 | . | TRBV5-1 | CASSQSTDTQYF | TGCGCCAGCAGCCAAAGCACAGATACGCAGTATTTT
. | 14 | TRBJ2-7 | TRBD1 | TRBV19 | CASSPMTGLHEQYF | TGTGCCAGTAGTCCCATGACAGGGTTGCACGAGCAGTACTTC
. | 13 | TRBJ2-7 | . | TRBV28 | CASSLPTLYEQYF | TGTGCCAGCAGTTTACCGACTCTTTACGAGCAGTACTTC
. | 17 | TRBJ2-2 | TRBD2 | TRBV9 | CASSALPGLADTGELFF | TGTGCCAGCAGCGCCCTCCCGGGACTAGCGGACACCGGGGAGCTGTTTTTT
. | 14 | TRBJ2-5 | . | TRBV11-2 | CASSPGAWKETQYF | TGTGCCAGCAGCCCGGGAGCATGGAAAGAGACCCAGTACTTC
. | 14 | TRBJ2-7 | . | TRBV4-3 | CASSQVLSSYEQYF | TGCGCCAGCAGCCAAGTTCTGAGCTCCTACGAGCAGTACTTC
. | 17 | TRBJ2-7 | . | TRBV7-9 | CASSLHTGYGSSYEQYF | TGTGCCAGCAGCCTACACACAGGGTATGGTAGCTCCTACGAGCAGTACTTC
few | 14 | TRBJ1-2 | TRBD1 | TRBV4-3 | CASSQGTGTYGYTF | TGCGCCAGCAGCCAAGGGACAGGAACCTATGGCTACACCTTC
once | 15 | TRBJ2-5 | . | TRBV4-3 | CASSQGGQAQETQYF | TGCGCCAGCAGCCAGGGAGGACAGGCCCAAGAGACCCAGTACTTC
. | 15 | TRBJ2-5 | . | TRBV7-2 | CASSLHLQREETQYF | TGTGCCAGCAGCCTCCATCTCCAGCGGGAAGAGACCCAGTACTTC
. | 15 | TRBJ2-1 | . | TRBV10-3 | CAISEGESSYNEQFF | TGTGCCATCAGTGAGGGAGAGAGCTCCTACAATGAGCAGTTCTTC
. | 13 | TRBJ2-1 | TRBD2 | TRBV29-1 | CSGWTSGINEQFF | TGCAGCGGGTGGACTAGCGGGATCAATGAGCAGTTCTTC
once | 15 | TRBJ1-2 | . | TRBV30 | CAWSGPLGGGYGYTF | TGTGCCTGGAGTGGTCCCCTGGGAGGCGGGTATGGCTACACCTTC
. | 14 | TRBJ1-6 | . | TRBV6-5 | CASTDPGLGSPLHF | TGTGCCAGCACTGACCCAGGGCTGGGTTCACCCCTCCACTTT
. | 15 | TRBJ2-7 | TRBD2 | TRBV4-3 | CASSQSTSGVYEQYF | TGCGCCAGCAGCCAATCGACTAGCGGGGTCTACGAGCAGTACTTC
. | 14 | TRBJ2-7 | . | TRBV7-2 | CASSLGTRTYEQYF | TGTGCCAGCAGCTTAGGGACAAGAACCTACGAGCAGTACTTC
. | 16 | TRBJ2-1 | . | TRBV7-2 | CASSLVGGIKGNEQFF | TGTGCCAGCAGCTTAGTGGGCGGGATTAAGGGCAATGAGCAGTTCTTC
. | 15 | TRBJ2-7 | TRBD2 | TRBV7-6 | CASSPTWRGAYEQYF | TGTGCCAGCAGCCCTACCTGGCGGGGGGCGTACGAGCAGTACTTC
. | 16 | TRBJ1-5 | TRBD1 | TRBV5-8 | CASSSTGTGGGQPQHF | TGTGCCAGCAGCTCCACAGGGACAGGGGGCGGTCAGCCCCAGCATTTT
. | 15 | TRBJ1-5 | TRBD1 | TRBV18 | CASSPTGTGVWSQHF | TGTGCCAGCTCTCCCACCGGGACAGGGGTATGGTCCCAGCATTTT
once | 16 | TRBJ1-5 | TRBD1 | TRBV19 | CASSGQGYGSNQPQHF | TGTGCCAGCTCGGGACAGGGGTACGGTAGCAATCAGCCCCAGCATTTT
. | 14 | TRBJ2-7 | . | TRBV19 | CASKSRGNADEQYF | TGTGCCAGTAAGTCCCGGGGGAATGCGGACGAGCAGTACTTC
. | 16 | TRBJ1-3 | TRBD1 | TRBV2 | CASSPWDRFSGNTIYF | TGTGCCAGCAGTCCATGGGACAGATTCTCTGGAAACACCATATATTTT
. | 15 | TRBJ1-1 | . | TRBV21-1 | CASSKAGGLNTEAFF | TGTGCCAGCAGCAAAGCAGGGGGTTTGAACACTGAAGCTTTCTTT
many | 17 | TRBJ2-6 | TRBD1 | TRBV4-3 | CASSQSGTASGANVLTF | TGCGCCAGCAGCCAATCGGGGACAGCCTCTGGGGCCAACGTCCTGACTTTC
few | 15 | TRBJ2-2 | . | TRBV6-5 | CASSYSGRAGGELFF | TGTGCCAGCAGTTACTCGGGCAGGGCCGGCGGGGAGCTGTTTTTT
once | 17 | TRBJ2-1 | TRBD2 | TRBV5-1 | CASSFSSGRALNNEQFF | TGCGCCAGCAGCTTCTCTAGCGGGAGGGCCCTGAACAATGAGCAGTTCTTC
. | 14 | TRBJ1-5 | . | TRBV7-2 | CASSFQGGNQPQHF | TGTGCCAGCAGCTTTCAAGGGGGCAATCAGCCCCAGCATTTT
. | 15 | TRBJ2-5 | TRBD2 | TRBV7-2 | CASSPTSGRVETQYF | TGTGCCAGCAGCCCGACTAGCGGGAGGGTAGAGACCCAGTACTTC